The source of this T cell receptor beta chain is a study of beta chain features in type 1 diabetes. Study at large: Patients shared similar age, gender and cell yields with healthy donors. General observations from the study: Overrepresentation of cells with high TCR expression could result from cDNA sequencing. Among all four CD4+ subsets, Type 1 diabetes patients had TCRB CDR3s that were moderately but significantly shorter. A definitive answer on HLA type influencing TCRB rearrangement was not reached here.

This clone was counted ten times or more. The antigen is not known. All of the isolated RNA was reverse transcribed, so expressed TCRB transcripts were sequenced. The assay was immunoSEQ multiplex PCR, and TCRdb's table has in-frame clones only and misses some. The top ten clones hold less than 1.2% of a sample with more than 300,000 clones, 9.3% of them seen once. The CDR3 length is 17 residues. The clonotype was recovered from a man under 40 with type 1 diabetes. The sequenced sample was central memory CD4+ T cells from blood. The V call is TRBV21-1, the J call TRBJ2-4; no check of the table's D call, TRBD2, against the DNA was made. TRBV21-1 is tagged as a pseudogene. The CDR3 coding sequence is TGTGCCAGCAGCGAATGGAGGGGCCCGGCGGCCAAAAACATTCAGTACTTC. Translating gives CASSEWRGPAAKNIQYF.